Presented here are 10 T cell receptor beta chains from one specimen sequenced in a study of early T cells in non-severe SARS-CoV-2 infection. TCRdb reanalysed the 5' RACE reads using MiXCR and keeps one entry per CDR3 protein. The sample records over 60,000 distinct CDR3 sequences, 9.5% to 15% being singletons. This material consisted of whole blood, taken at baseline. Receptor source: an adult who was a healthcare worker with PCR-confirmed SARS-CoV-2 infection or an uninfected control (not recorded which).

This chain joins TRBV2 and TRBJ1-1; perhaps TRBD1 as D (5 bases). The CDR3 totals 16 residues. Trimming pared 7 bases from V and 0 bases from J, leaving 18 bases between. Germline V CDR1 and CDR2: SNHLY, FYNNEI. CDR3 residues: CASITTRGRMNTEAFF. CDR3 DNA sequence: TGTGCCAGCATTACCACCCGGGGACGGATGAACACTGAAGCTTTCTTT.

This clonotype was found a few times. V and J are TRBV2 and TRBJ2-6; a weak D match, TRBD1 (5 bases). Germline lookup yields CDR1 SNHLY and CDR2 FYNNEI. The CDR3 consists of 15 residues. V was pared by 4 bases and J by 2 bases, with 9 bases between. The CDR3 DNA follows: TGTGCCAGCAGTGGGGGCAAGGCTGGGGCCAACGTCCTGACTTTC. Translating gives CASSGGKAGANVLTF.

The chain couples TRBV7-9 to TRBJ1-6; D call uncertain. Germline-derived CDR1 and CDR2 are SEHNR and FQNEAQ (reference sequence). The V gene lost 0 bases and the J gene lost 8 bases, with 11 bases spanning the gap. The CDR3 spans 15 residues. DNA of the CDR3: TGTGCCAGCAGCTTAGCTGGCGGGGATCATTCACCCCTCCACTTT. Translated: CASSLAGGDHSPLHF.

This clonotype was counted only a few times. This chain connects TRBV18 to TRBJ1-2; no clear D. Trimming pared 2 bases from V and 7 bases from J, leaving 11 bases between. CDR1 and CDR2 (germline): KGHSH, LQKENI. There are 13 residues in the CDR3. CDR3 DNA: TGTGCCAGCTCACCAGATGAGGCGACTGGCTACACCTTC. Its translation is CASSPDEATGYTF.

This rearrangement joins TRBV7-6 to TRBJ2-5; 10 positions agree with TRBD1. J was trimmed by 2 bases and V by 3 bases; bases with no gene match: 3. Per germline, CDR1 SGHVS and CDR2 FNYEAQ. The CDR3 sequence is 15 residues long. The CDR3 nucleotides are TGTGCCAGCAGCTTTGGACAGGGGGGACAAGAGACCCAGTACTTC. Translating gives CASSFGQGGQETQYF.

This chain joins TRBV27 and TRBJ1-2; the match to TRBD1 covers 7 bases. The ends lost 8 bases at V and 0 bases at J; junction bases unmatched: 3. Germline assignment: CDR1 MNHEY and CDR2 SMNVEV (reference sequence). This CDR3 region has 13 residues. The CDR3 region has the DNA TGTGCCAGCGCCAGGGGGGCTAACTATGGCTACACCTTC. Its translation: CASARGANYGYTF.

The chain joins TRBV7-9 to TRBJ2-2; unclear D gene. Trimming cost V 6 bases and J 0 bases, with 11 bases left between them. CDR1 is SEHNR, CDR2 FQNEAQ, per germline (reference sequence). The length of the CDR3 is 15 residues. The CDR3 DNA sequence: TGTGCCAGCAGGCAGACCCAGACGAACACCGGGGAGCTGTTTTTT. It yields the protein CASRQTQTNTGELFF.

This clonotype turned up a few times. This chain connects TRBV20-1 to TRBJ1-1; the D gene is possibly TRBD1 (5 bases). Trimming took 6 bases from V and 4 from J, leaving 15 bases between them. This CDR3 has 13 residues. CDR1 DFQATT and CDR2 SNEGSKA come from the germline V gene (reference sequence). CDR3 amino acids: CSAMGGTGTEAFF. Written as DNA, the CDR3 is TGCAGTGCAATGGGGGGGACGGGCACTGAAGCTTTCTTT.

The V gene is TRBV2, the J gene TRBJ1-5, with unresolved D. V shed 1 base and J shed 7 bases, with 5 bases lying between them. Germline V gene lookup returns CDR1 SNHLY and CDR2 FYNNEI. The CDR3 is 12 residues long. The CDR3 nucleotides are TGTGCCAGCAGTGAAGGTTTCCAGCCCCAGCATTTT. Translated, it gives CASSEGFQPQHF.

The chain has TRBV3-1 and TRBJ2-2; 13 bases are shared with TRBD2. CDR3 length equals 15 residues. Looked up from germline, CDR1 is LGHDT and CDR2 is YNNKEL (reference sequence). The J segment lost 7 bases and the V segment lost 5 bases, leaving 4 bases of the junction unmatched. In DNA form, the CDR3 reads TGTGCCAGCAGCTACAGACTAGCGGGGGGCGGGGAGCTGTTTTTT. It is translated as CASSYRLAGGGELFF.